Here is one T cell receptor (beta chain) with its context. The antigen remains undetermined. Separation from the 666-subject first cohort characterized the approximately 120-subject validation cohort, to which the donors belonged. Repertoires were generated with immunoSEQ multiplex PCR, while TCRdb's copy carries only in-frame clones and drops some. The data hold over 200,000 clones, with around 90% observed a single time. These data come from a study of cytomegalovirus exposure and HLA in healthy donors. Regarding the study as a whole: Under in vitro conditions, three CMV-associated chains were confirmed as specific for CMV antigens.

CDR1 and CDR2 (germline): LNHNV, YYDKDF (reference sequence). The junction had 3 bases not matched to a gene; V was cut back by 3 bases and J by 5 bases. CDR3 length: 14 amino acids. The receptor was isolated from a woman in her late teens or twenties in good health and CMV-seronegative. The chain is built from TRBV15 and TRBJ1-5, with 8 positions matching TRBD1. Sequencing was done on a sample of PBMCs. The CDR3 DNA is TGTGCCACCAGCAGGGCACAGGGGGATCAGCCCCAGCATTTT. Its translation: CATSRAQGDQPQHF.